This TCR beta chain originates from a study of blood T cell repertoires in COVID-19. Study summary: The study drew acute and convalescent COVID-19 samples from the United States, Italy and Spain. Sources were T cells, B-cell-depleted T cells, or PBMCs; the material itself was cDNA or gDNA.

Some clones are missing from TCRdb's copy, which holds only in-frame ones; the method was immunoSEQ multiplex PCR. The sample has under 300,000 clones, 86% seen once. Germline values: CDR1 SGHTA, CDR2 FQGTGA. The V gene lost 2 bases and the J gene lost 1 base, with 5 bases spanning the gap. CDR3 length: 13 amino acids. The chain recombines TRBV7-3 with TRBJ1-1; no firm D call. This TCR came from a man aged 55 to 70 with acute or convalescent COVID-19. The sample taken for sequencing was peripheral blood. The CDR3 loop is CASSLQANTEAFF. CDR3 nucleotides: TGTGCCAGCAGCTTACAGGCGAACACTGAAGCTTTCTTT.